This passage covers 28 T cell receptor beta chains from one sample sequenced in a study of T cell changes during pregnancy in multiple sclerosis. The method was immunoSEQ multiplex PCR; TCRdb's version includes in-frame clones alone and lacks a portion of them. The data show under 60,000 clones, with roughly nine tenths seen just once and approximately 0.39% held by the top ten. The input for sequencing was CD4+ T cells from peripheral blood mononuclear cells, taken in the second trimester of pregnancy. The receptors were gathered from a female donor in good health, enrolled as a control in a pregnancy study.

The sample holds one count of this clone. The gene calls are TRBV19 and TRBJ1-1; D uncertain. Per germline, CDR1 LNHDA and CDR2 SQIVND (reference sequence). The CDR3 loop spans 17 amino acids. Between the trimmed V and J ends, which lost 9 bases and 1 base, there was a span of 24 bases. CDR3 residues: CASSGKADLRSNTEAFF. The CDR3 DNA reads TGTGCCAGCTCAGGTAAGGCCGACCTAAGGTCGAACACTGAAGCTTTCTTT.

In DNA, the CDR3 is TGTGCCAGTAGCACTACAGGGAGAGACATTCAGTACTTC. Its translation is CASSTTGRDIQYF. The chain carries TRBV19 and TRBJ2-4, with D possibly being TRBD1 (6 bases). Germline assignment: CDR1 LNHDA and CDR2 SQIVND (reference sequence). The CDR3 is 13 residues long. The ends were cut back, 6 bases at V and 8 bases at J, with 14 bases in the middle. Variable domain in full (rest from reference TRBV19 and TRBJ2-4): DGGITQSPKYLFRKEGQNVTLSCEQNLNHDAMYWYRQDPGQGLRLIYYSQIVNDFQKGDIAEGYSVSREKKESFPLTVTSAQKNPTAFYLCASSTTGRDIQYFGAGTRLSVL.

V is TRBV7-2 and J is TRBJ2-1, with 12 bases lining up with TRBD2. CDR1 and CDR2 from the germline V gene are SGHTA and FQGNSA. V trimming: 5 bases; J trimming: 7 bases; junction bases outside the gene matches: 9. This CDR3 comprises 16 residues. The CDR3 coding sequence is TGTGCCAGCAGCGCCCCCCTAGCGGGGGGGCTTAATGAGCAGTTCTTC. Its protein product is CASSAPLAGGLNEQFF.

V is TRBV30 and J is TRBJ2-6, with D perhaps TRBD1 (6 bases). CDR3 size: 16 residues. The germline CDR1 and CDR2 sequences are GTSNPN and SVGIG (reference sequence). V lost 5 bases and J 0 bases, leaving 14 bases between the germline ends. This chain's CDR3 is CAWDGQKISGANVLTF. CDR3 bases: TGTGCCTGGGATGGACAGAAGATCTCTGGGGCCAACGTCCTGACTTTC. Full variable domain (outside the CDR3, taken from reference TRBV30 and TRBJ2-6): SQTIHQWPATLVQPVGSPLSLECTVEGTSNPNLYWYRQAAGRGLQLLFYSVGIGQISSEVPQNLSASRPQDRQFILSSKKLLLSDSGFYLCAWDGQKISGANVLTFGAGSRLTVL.

This clone appeared a single time. The chain carries TRBV30 and TRBJ1-6; possibly TRBD1 for D (5 bases). The CDR3 runs 15 residues. Germline CDR1 GTSNPN, CDR2 SVGIG (reference sequence). V was clipped by 2 bases and J by 4 bases, with 12 bases between them. CDR3 DNA sequence: TGTGCCTGGAGTACGGCGGACATTTATAATTCACCCCTCCACTTT. Amino acids: CAWSTADIYNSPLHF.

The V and J genes are TRBV11-3 and TRBJ2-7, with D unclear. Trimming pared 1 base from V and 2 bases from J, leaving 12 bases between. Per germline, CDR1 SGHNT and CDR2 YENEEA. The CDR3 totals 15 residues. This chain's CDR3 is CASSLAGDGAYEQYF. In DNA form, the CDR3 reads TGTGCCAGCAGCTTAGCGGGTGACGGAGCCTACGAGCAGTACTTC. The full variable domain, completed using reference TRBV11-3 and TRBJ2-7, is EAGVVQSPRYKIIEKKQPVAFWCNPISGHNTLYWYLQNLGQGPELLIRYENEEAVDDSQLPKDRFSAERLKGVDSTLKIQPAELGDSAVYLCASSLAGDGAYEQYFGPGTRLTVT.

The V and J genes are TRBV7-8 and TRBJ2-1; 7 bases agree with TRBD2. In germline, CDR1 is SGHVS, CDR2 FQNEAQ. This CDR3 has 15 residues. V lost 4 bases, J lost 4 bases, and 7 bases stayed unmatched. CDR3 in DNA: TGTGCCAGCAGCTCTGCGGGACTACAATACAATGAGCAGTTCTTC. This translates into CASSSAGLQYNEQFF.

The rearrangement joins TRBV7-9 to TRBJ1-2; the D gene is possibly TRBD1 (5 bases). This CDR3 is built from 13 residues. V dropped 1 base and J dropped 7 bases, with 10 bases sitting between them. Germline lookup yields CDR1 SEHNR and CDR2 FQNEAQ (reference sequence). The CDR3 protein is CASSLGGAGGYTF. The CDR3 DNA reads as TGTGCCAGCAGCTTAGGTGGGGCCGGTGGCTACACCTTC. Full variable domain (remainder filled in from reference TRBV7-9 and TRBJ1-2): DTGVSQNPRHKITKRGQNVTFRCDPISEHNRLYWYRQTLGQGPEFLTYFQNEAQLEKSRLLSDRFSAERPKGSFSTLEIQRTEQGDSAMYLCASSLGGAGGYTFGSGTRLTVV.

This chain connects TRBV4-2 to TRBJ2-5, with 9 bases identical to TRBD2. The CDR3 length is 17 residues. The germline gives CDR1 LGHNA, CDR2 YNFKEQ. Trimming at V came to 4 bases and at J to 2 bases, leaving 11 bases not matched to a gene. The DNA for the CDR3 is TGTGCCAGCAGCCCACTGGCGGGGGGGGCCCTGCAAGAGACCCAGTACTTC. Its protein product is CASSPLAGGALQETQYF.

The chain combines TRBV9 with TRBJ2-2; 9 bases agree with TRBD1. The CDR3 covers 14 residues. J lost 6 bases, V lost 3 bases, and 3 bases had no gene match. Germline V CDR1 and CDR2: SGDLS, YYNGEE. The CDR3 DNA reads TGTGCCAGCAGCGCGGGACAGGGTCCCGGGGAGCTGTTTTTT. It is translated as CASSAGQGPGELFF.

The chain is built from TRBV15 and TRBJ1-4; 7 positions match TRBD1. The trim removed 0 bases at V and 2 bases at J, leaving 0 bases unmatched. The CDR3 is 15 amino acids. Germline CDR1 LNHNV, CDR2 YYDKDF (reference sequence). The CDR3 is CATSREQGTNEKLFF. The CDR3 DNA sequence: TGTGCCACCAGCAGAGAACAGGGGACTAATGAAAAACTGTTTTTT.

The genes are TRBV7-2 and TRBJ2-3, with D perhaps matching TRBD2 (5 bases). CDR3 size: 15 residues. From germline, CDR1 is SGHTA and CDR2 FQGNSA. V lost 1 base, J lost 3 bases, and 11 bases lay in between. The CDR3 region is CASSLEWRATDTQYF. The CDR3 bases are TGTGCCAGCAGCTTAGAATGGCGGGCTACAGATACGCAGTATTTT.

This clone has a handful of counts. This chain joins TRBV6-1 and TRBJ2-7, with D possibly TRBD1 on 6 matching bases. The CDR3 covers 16 residues. V was clipped by 1 base and J by 2 bases, with 15 bases between them. Germline V gene data show CDR1 as MNHNS and CDR2 as SASEGT. This chain's CDR3 is CASSEGIGQPTYEQYF. The CDR3 DNA follows: TGTGCCAGCAGTGAAGGGATCGGACAGCCCACCTACGAGCAGTACTTC.

The chain links TRBV27 to TRBJ1-1; D is ambiguous. Per the germline V gene, CDR1 is MNHEY and CDR2 is SMNVEV (reference sequence). The ends were cut back, 4 bases at V and 1 base at J, with 10 bases in the middle. The CDR3 totals 14 residues. The CDR3 DNA is TGTGCCAGCAGTTCTCCGTCGTGGAACACTGAAGCTTTCTTT. This translates into CASSSPSWNTEAFF.

This chain joins TRBV19 and TRBJ1-2, with 8 bases fitting TRBD1. With 5 bases clipped from V and 10 bases from J, the junction kept 9 bases outside the gene matches. The CDR3 covers 13 residues. In germline, CDR1 is LNHDA, CDR2 SQIVND (reference sequence). The CDR3 protein is CASSPSGGSAYTF. The CDR3 nucleotides read TGTGCCAGTAGTCCCTCAGGGGGCTCGGCCTACACCTTC. Full variable domain (missing parts from reference TRBV19 and TRBJ1-2): DGGITQSPKYLFRKEGQNVTLSCEQNLNHDAMYWYRQDPGQGLRLIYYSQIVNDFQKGDIAEGYSVSREKKESFPLTVTSAQKNPTAFYLCASSPSGGSAYTFGSGTRLTVV.

The genes are TRBV7-8 and TRBJ2-6; the match to TRBD1 covers 10 bases. The CDR3 sequence is 16 residues long. V lost 4 bases and J lost 2; bases outside the gene matches: 2. The V gene's germline CDR1 is SGHVS and CDR2 FQNEAQ. CDR3 nucleotide sequence: TGTGCCAGCAGCTCCGGGACAGGGGCTGGGGCCAACGTCCTGACTTTC. The encoded protein is CASSSGTGAGANVLTF.

The CDR3 loop reads CASSPLEGSSYEQYF. The CDR3 DNA reads TGTGCCAGCAGCCCCTTAGAGGGTAGCTCCTACGAGCAGTACTTC. The rearrangement links TRBV11-2 to TRBJ2-7; TRBD2 might be the D (5 bases). Between the trimmed V and J ends, which lost 5 bases and 0 bases, there was a span of 14 bases. The CDR3 is made up of 15 amino acids. Germline V gene lookup returns CDR1 SGHAT and CDR2 FQNNGV.

The chain carries TRBV19 and TRBJ2-5, with 9 bases that match TRBD1. V was pared by 10 bases and J by 4 bases, with 4 bases of the junction left unmatched. The CDR3 extends over 12 amino acids. Germline loops: CDR1 LNHDA, CDR2 SQIVND (reference sequence). The CDR3 is CATTGGGETQYF. The CDR3 nucleotides read TGTGCCACCACAGGGGGCGGAGAGACCCAGTACTTC.

V and J are TRBV7-2 and TRBJ2-7, with 8 bases identical to TRBD1. Trimming cost V 1 base and J 4 bases; bases outside gene matches: 9. Germline loops: CDR1 SGHTA, CDR2 FQGNSA. This CDR3 has 16 residues. The CDR3 DNA reads as TGTGCCAGCAGCTTAGTCTCCGGACAGGGTGGGTACGAGCAGTACTTC. Translation gives CASSLVSGQGGYEQYF.

The chain joins TRBV5-5 to TRBJ2-5, with 11 positions matching TRBD2. The trim removed 5 bases at V and 5 bases at J, leaving 8 bases unmatched. CDR1 SGHKS and CDR2 YYEKEE come from the germline V gene (reference sequence). The length of the CDR3 is 15 residues. The CDR3 DNA sequence: TGTGCCAGCAGTCTTAGCGGGGGGGCCGGGGAGACCCAGTACTTC. Its protein is CASSLSGGAGETQYF.

V and J are TRBV7-2 and TRBJ1-6; D perhaps matches TRBD1 (5 bases). Germline lookup yields CDR1 SGHTA and CDR2 FQGNSA. CDR3 size: 13 residues. V was cut by 6 bases and J by 8 bases, with 11 bases left in between. Here the CDR3 reads CASSKKGDSPLHF. CDR3 in DNA: TGTGCCAGCAGTAAGAAAGGGGATTCACCCCTCCACTTT.

The chain carries TRBV4-1 and TRBJ2-4, with D perhaps TRBD1 (6 bases). CDR1 and CDR2 (germline): MGHRA, YSYEKL. V shed 0 bases and J shed 0 bases, with 15 bases lying between them. The CDR3 sequence is 18 residues long. The CDR3 loop reads CASSQEWFQGKAKNIQYF. The CDR3 nucleotides read TGCGCCAGCAGCCAAGAGTGGTTTCAGGGGAAAGCCAAAAACATTCAGTACTTC.

There are a few counts of this clone. V is TRBV20-1 and J is TRBJ1-1; TRBD1 is a possible D gene (5 bases). This CDR3 comprises 11 residues. V was cut by 5 bases and J by 6 bases, with 10 bases left in between. From germline, CDR1 is DFQATT and CDR2 SNEGSKA (reference sequence). CDR3: CSAYRQPEAFF. CDR3 in DNA: TGCAGTGCTTACCGACAGCCTGAAGCTTTCTTT.

The V call is TRBV7-9, the J call TRBJ2-2; 13 positions agree with TRBD2. In germline, CDR1 is SEHNR, CDR2 FQNEAQ (reference sequence). The CDR3 consists of 18 residues. V dropped 5 bases and J dropped 0; count of bases not matched to a gene: 6. CDR3 coding DNA: TGTGCCAGCAGCCCCCCGGGACTAGCGGGGACGAACACCGGGGAGCTGTTTTTT. As protein: CASSPPGLAGTNTGELFF.

The V call is TRBV7-8, the J call TRBJ1-1; no firm D call. The CDR3 runs 14 residues. In germline, CDR1 is SGHVS, CDR2 FQNEAQ. With 3 bases removed from V and 5 bases from J, the gap between germline ends came to 13 bases. This CDR3 is CASSLVAGRTEAFF. The CDR3 DNA reads TGTGCCAGCAGCTTGGTAGCCGGTAGGACTGAAGCTTTCTTT.

This chain links TRBV30 with TRBJ1-2; a possible D gene is TRBD1 (5 bases). This CDR3 has 15 residues. Germline V gives CDR1 GTSNPN, CDR2 SVGIG (reference sequence). V was pared by 4 bases and J by 0 bases, with 15 bases between. The CDR3 nucleotides are TGTGCCTGGACGACAGCACCATCTCCTAACTATGGCTACACCTTC. It specifies CAWTTAPSPNYGYTF.

J is TRBJ2-7 and V is TRBV4-2, with 13 bases fitting TRBD2. CDR3 length: 15 residues. V lost 9 bases to trimming and J lost 4 bases; unmatched junction nucleotides: 9. The germline V gene encodes CDR1 LGHNA and CDR2 YNFKEQ. The CDR3 nucleotides read TGTGCCAGTTCACTAGCGGGGGGGCTTCAGTACGAGCAGTACTTC. Residues: CASSLAGGLQYEQYF.

The chain links TRBV29-1 to TRBJ1-4; D uncertain. CDR1 and CDR2 (germline): SQVTM, ANQGSEA. The CDR3 is made up of 13 amino acids. The germline V and J ends were trimmed by 4 bases and 7 bases, with 13 bases remaining between them. The CDR3 DNA reads TGCAGCGTTGTTGAGGCAGCGGGTGAAAAACTGTTTTTT. Residues: CSVVEAAGEKLFF. Looking up the rest from reference TRBV29-1 and TRBJ1-4 gives the full variable domain: SAVISQKPSRDICQRGTSLTIQCQVDSQVTMMFWYRQQPGQSLTLIATANQGSEATYESGFVIDKFPISRPNLTFSTLTVSNMSPEDSSIYLCSVVEAAGEKLFFGSGTQLSVL.